Listed here are 19 T cell receptor beta chains from one sample, sequenced in a study of control samples from healthy donors and cancer patients. The table came from immunoSEQ multiplex PCR; TCRdb's copy has only in-frame clones and leaves some out. The sample lists around 31,000 clones; roughly 95% were seen once. Sequencing was done on a sample of blood. All receptors come from a man aged 55 to 70 in good health.

The chain is built from TRBV12-3 or TRBV12-4 and TRBJ1-6; D unclear. With 6 bases removed from V and 6 bases from J, the gap between germline ends came to 9 bases. CDR3 size: 13 residues. CDR3 sequence: CASSPTGNSPLHF. DNA for the CDR3: TGTGCCAGCAGCCCGACCGGTAATTCACCCCTCCACTTT.

This sequence joins TRBV12-3 or TRBV12-4 and TRBJ1-6; the D is unclear. This CDR3 contains 12 residues. V lost 1 base and J lost 14, with 9 bases in between. The CDR3 loop is CASSLGTTTLHF. The CDR3 DNA sequence: TGTGCCAGCAGTTTAGGGACTACGACCCTCCACTTT.

This rearrangement joins TRBV7-2 to TRBJ1-1, with D unclear. Per the germline V gene, CDR1 is SGHTA and CDR2 is FQGNSA. Trimming left V 2 bases short and J 4 bases short, with 11 bases between. The CDR3 sequence is 14 residues long. CDR3 nucleotides: TGTGCCAGCAGCTTACTCCTACCGGGCACTGAAGCTTTCTTT. Its protein is CASSLLLPGTEAFF. The full variable domain, rest sourced from reference TRBV7-2 and TRBJ1-1, is GAGVSQSPSNKVTEKGKDVELRCDPISGHTALYWYRQSLGQGLEFLIYFQGNSAPDKSGLPSDRFSAERTGGSVSTLTIQRTQQEDSAVYLCASSLLLPGTEAFFGQGTRLTVV.

The rearrangement joins TRBV29-1 to TRBJ1-1; D remains unclear. Per the germline V gene, CDR1 is SQVTM and CDR2 is ANQGSEA. This CDR3 region has 12 residues. V shed 7 bases and J shed 4 bases, with 13 bases lying between them. CDR3 sequence reads: CSAQRVFTEAFF. The CDR3 coding sequence is TGCAGCGCGCAGCGGGTCTTCACTGAAGCTTTCTTT.

The V and J genes are TRBV5-1 and TRBJ2-6; the D gene is possibly TRBD1 (5 bases). Germline V lookup: CDR1 SGHRS, CDR2 YFSETQ. Trimming cost V 2 bases and J 0 bases, with 15 bases left between them. The CDR3 spans 18 residues. The DNA of the CDR3 is TGCGCCAGCAGCTTAAATTGGCAGGGTAGCTCTGGGGCCAACGTCCTGACTTTC. This translates into CASSLNWQGSSGANVLTF. Drawing the rest from reference TRBV5-1 and TRBJ2-6, the complete variable domain is KAGVTQTPRYLIKTRGQQVTLSCSPISGHRSVSWYQQTPGQGLQFLFEYFSETQRNKGNFPGRFSGRQFSNSRSEMNVSTLELGDSALYLCASSLNWQGSSGANVLTFGAGSRLTVL.

CDR3 coding DNA: TGTGCCAGCAGCACCCAGGCGGGCTATGAAGCTTTCTTT. Translation: CASSTQAGYEAFF. The chain is built from TRBV11-3 and TRBJ1-1; D is undetermined. Trimming removed 5 bases at V and 7 bases at J, with 14 bases between. The CDR3 has 13 residues. Germline V CDR1 and CDR2: SGHNT, YENEEA.

This chain connects TRBV18 to TRBJ2-7, with D possibly matching TRBD1 (5 bases). The CDR3 spans 16 residues. In germline, CDR1 is KGHSH, CDR2 LQKENI. V was pared by 3 bases and J by 1 base, with 16 bases between. Here the CDR3 DNA reads TGTGCCAGCTCACCGTCCAGACAGACCTTATCCTACGAGCAGTACTTC. Translation gives CASSPSRQTLSYEQYF.

J is TRBJ1-1 and V is TRBV18; perhaps TRBD1 as D (6 bases). Germline CDR1 reads KGHSH; CDR2 reads LQKENI. The V gene lost 6 bases and the J gene lost 10 bases, with 15 bases spanning the gap. This CDR3 region has 12 residues. CDR3 coding DNA: TGTGCCAGCTCGTCGAGCGACAGGACAGCTTTCTTT. Translated, it gives CASSSSDRTAFF.

This clone was picked up a small number of times. V gene TRBV4-3 combines with J gene TRBJ2-3; 9 bases agree with TRBD1. The CDR3 loop spans 16 amino acids. The J segment lost 1 base and the V segment lost 1 base, leaving 3 bases of the junction unmatched. CDR1 and CDR2 from the germline V gene are LGHNA and YSLEER. CDR3 DNA sequence: TGCGCCAGCAGCCAAGGGAGGGACAGGGGCACAGATACGCAGTATTTT. Its translation: CASSQGRDRGTDTQYF.

This clone was counted once. This sequence joins TRBV7-9 and TRBJ2-2, with a possible D match to TRBD1 (6 bases). Germline CDR1 is SEHNR and CDR2 is FQNEAQ (reference sequence). V lost 2 bases and J lost 3, with 13 bases in between. This CDR3 has 16 residues. CDR3 protein: CASSLSQGFYTGELFF. The CDR3 DNA follows: TGTGCCAGCAGCTTATCCCAGGGGTTTTACACCGGGGAGCTGTTTTTT.

The chain recombines TRBV27 with TRBJ1-2, with a weak D call TRBD1 (5 bases). The CDR3 covers 15 residues. Between the trimmed V and J ends, which lost 2 bases and 8 bases, there was a span of 18 bases. Germline CDR1 MNHEY, CDR2 SMNVEV (reference sequence). The CDR3 DNA reads TGTGCCAGCAGTTTAGGGGCAGGTCGAGTGGGGGGCTACACCTTC. Residues: CASSLGAGRVGGYTF.

The chain links TRBV5-1 to TRBJ2-1; 8 nucleotides match TRBD1. The trim removed 3 bases at V and 4 bases at J, leaving 6 bases unmatched. Germline V gives CDR1 SGHRS, CDR2 YFSETQ. The CDR3 consists of 15 residues. Written as DNA, the CDR3 is TGCGCCAGCAGCTCGCGGACAGGGAATTACAATGAGCAGTTCTTC. Translated, it gives CASSSRTGNYNEQFF. The variable domain in full, with the rest retrieved from reference TRBV5-1 and TRBJ2-1, is KAGVTQTPRYLIKTRGQQVTLSCSPISGHRSVSWYQQTPGQGLQFLFEYFSETQRNKGNFPGRFSGRQFSNSRSEMNVSTLELGDSALYLCASSSRTGNYNEQFFGPGTRLTVL.

Here the CDR3 reads CASSYGEPNTEAFF. Written as DNA, the CDR3 is TGTGCCAGCAGTTACGGGGAGCCGAACACTGAAGCTTTCTTT. This rearrangement joins TRBV6-2 or TRBV6-3 to TRBJ1-1, with D unclear. CDR3 length equals 14 residues. Germline lookup yields CDR1 MNHEY and CDR2 SVGEGT. Trimming left V 2 bases short and J 1 base short, with 8 bases between.

The rearrangement links TRBV25-1 to TRBJ1-1; 8 bases map to TRBD1. Germline-derived CDR1 and CDR2 are MGHDK and SYGVNS. V trimming: 3 bases; J trimming: 1 base; junction bases outside the gene matches: 7. There are 16 residues in the CDR3. CDR3 sequence (DNA): TGTGCCAGCAGTGATCGGACAGGGTGGTCGAACACTGAAGCTTTCTTT. As protein: CASSDRTGWSNTEAFF.

This sequence joins TRBV11-2 and TRBJ1-6; perhaps TRBD1 as D (6 bases). The germline CDR1 and CDR2 sequences are SGHAT and FQNNGV. The germline V and J ends were trimmed by 9 bases and 10 bases, with 16 bases remaining between them. There are 13 residues in the CDR3. CDR3 loop: CASRPGANSPLHF. In nucleotides, the CDR3 is TGTGCCAGTCGACCAGGGGCTAACTCACCCCTCCACTTT.

The chain is built from TRBV28 and TRBJ1-2; D not resolved. CDR3 length equals 14 residues. Germline loops: CDR1 MDHEN, CDR2 SYDVKM. V gave up 6 bases and J gave up 2 bases, with 13 bases separating them. The CDR3: CASRRANLNYGYTF. DNA for the CDR3: TGTGCCAGCAGGCGGGCCAATTTAAACTATGGCTACACCTTC.

The chain joins TRBV25-1 to TRBJ2-1, with D uncertain. Trimming cost V 3 bases and J 1 base, with 10 bases left between them. Per germline, CDR1 MGHDK and CDR2 SYGVNS. There are 15 residues in the CDR3. As DNA, the CDR3 is TGTGCCAGCAGTGATCTGGGTCCTTCCTACAATGAGCAGTTCTTC. Translation gives CASSDLGPSYNEQFF.

This rearrangement joins TRBV3-1 (or the pseudogene TRBV3-2) to TRBJ2-1; maybe TRBD1 (6 bases). The CDR3 is 14 amino acids. The germline V gene has CDR1 LGHDT and CDR2 YNNKEL (reference sequence). Trimming removed 4 bases at V and 0 bases at J, with 7 bases between. This CDR3 reads CASSLGASYNEQFF. The CDR3 nucleotides read TGTGCCAGCAGCCTGGGGGCCTCCTACAATGAGCAGTTCTTC.

J is TRBJ2-3 and V is TRBV10-3; no definite D call. Germline CDR1 ENHRY, CDR2 SYGVKD. This CDR3 comprises 14 residues. Trimming shortened V by 2 bases and J by 6 bases, and 12 bases separated the two germline ends. The CDR3 bases are TGTGCCATCAGTGAGGGGCCCCTCGGGGATACGCAGTATTTT. This sequence encodes CAISEGPLGDTQYF.